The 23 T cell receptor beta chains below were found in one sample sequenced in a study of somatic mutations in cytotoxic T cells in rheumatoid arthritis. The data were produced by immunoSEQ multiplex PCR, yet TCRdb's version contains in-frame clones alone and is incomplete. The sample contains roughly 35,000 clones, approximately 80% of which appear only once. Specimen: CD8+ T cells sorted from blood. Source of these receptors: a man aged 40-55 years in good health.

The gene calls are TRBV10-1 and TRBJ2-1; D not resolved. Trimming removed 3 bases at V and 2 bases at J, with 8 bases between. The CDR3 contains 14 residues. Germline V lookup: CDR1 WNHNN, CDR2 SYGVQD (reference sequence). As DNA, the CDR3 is TGCGCCAGCAGTGATCTTGGGGCCTACAATGAGCAGTTCTTC. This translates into CASSDLGAYNEQFF.

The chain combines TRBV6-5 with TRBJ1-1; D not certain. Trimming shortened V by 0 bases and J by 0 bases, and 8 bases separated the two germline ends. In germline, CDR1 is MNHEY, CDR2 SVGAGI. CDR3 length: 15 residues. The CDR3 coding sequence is TGTGCCAGCAGTTACTCGAAGAGTATGAACACTGAAGCTTTCTTT. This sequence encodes CASSYSKSMNTEAFF.

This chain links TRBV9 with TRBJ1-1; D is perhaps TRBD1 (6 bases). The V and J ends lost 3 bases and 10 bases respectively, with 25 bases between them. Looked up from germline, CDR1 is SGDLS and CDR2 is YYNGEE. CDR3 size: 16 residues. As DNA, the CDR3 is TGTGCCAGCAGCGCCCCTACGGGGGCGAAGTCCTTGGCAGCTTTCTTT. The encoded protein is CASSAPTGAKSLAAFF.

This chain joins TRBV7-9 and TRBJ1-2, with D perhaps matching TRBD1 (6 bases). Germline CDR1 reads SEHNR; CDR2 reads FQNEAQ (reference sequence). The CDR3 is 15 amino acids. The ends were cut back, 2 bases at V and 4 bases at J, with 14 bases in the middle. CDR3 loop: CASSLRGGSAYGYTF. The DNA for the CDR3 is TGTGCCAGCAGCTTAAGGGGGGGATCCGCCTATGGCTACACCTTC.

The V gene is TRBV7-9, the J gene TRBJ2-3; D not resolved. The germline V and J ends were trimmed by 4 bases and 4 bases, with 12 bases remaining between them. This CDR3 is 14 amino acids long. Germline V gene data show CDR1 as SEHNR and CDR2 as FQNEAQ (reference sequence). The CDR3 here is CASSSPATADTQYF. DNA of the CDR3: TGTGCCAGCAGCTCCCCTGCCACGGCAGATACGCAGTATTTT.

CDR3 nucleotide sequence: TGTGCCAGCAGCATGGACGGGGACGAGGCCACTGAAGCTTTCTTT. It yields the protein CASSMDGDEATEAFF. This chain joins TRBV21-1 and TRBJ1-1. TRBV21-1 is shown as a pseudogene. The CDR3 covers 15 residues.

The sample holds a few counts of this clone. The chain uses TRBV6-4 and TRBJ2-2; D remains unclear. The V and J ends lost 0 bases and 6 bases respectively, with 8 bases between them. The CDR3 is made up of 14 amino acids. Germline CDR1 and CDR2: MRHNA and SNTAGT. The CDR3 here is CASSDSMGSGELFF. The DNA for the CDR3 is TGTGCCAGCAGTGACTCGATGGGATCCGGGGAGCTGTTTTTT.

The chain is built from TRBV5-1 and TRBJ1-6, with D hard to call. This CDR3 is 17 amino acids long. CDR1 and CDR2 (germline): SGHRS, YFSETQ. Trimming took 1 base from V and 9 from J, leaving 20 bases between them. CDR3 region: CASSLPPVDLSGSPLHF. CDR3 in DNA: TGCGCCAGCAGCTTGCCGCCCGTGGACCTTTCTGGTTCACCCCTCCACTTT.

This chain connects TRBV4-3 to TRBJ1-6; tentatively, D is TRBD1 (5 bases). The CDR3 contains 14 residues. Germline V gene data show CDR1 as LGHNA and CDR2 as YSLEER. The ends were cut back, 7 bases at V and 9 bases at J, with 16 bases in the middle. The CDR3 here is CASNMGQEGSPLHF. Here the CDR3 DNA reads TGCGCCAGCAACATGGGGCAGGAGGGTTCACCCCTCCACTTT.

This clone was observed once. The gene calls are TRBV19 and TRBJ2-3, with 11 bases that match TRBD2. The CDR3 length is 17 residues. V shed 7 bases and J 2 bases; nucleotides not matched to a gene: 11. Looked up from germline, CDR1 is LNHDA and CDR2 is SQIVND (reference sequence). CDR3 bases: TGTGCCAGTACTACTGGGATGGGACTAGCGGTCACAGATACGCAGTATTTT. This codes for CASTTGMGLAVTDTQYF.

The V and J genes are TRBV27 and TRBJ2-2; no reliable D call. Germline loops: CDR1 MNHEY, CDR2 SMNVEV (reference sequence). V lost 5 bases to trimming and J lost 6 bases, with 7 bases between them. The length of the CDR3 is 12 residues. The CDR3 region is CASSLTAGELFF. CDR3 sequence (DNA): TGTGCCAGCAGTCTCACGGCCGGGGAGCTGTTTTTT.

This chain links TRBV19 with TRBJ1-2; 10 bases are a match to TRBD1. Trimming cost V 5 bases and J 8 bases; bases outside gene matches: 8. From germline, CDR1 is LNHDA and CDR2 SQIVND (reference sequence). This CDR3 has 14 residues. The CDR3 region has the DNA TGTGCCAGTAGTTACCGGGACAGGGGAGACGGCTACACCTTC. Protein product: CASSYRDRGDGYTF.

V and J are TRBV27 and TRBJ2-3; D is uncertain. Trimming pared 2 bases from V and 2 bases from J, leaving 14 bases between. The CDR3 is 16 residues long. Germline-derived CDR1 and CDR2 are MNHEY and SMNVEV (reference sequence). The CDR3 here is CASSLSPVGVTDTQYF. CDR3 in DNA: TGTGCCAGCAGTTTAAGCCCGGTCGGTGTCACAGATACGCAGTATTTT.

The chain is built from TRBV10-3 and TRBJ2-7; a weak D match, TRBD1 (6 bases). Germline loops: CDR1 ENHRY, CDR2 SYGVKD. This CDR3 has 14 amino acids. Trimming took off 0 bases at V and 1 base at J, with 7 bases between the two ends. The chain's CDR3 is CAISESTGSYEQYF. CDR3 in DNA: TGTGCCATCAGTGAGTCGACAGGTTCCTACGAGCAGTACTTC.

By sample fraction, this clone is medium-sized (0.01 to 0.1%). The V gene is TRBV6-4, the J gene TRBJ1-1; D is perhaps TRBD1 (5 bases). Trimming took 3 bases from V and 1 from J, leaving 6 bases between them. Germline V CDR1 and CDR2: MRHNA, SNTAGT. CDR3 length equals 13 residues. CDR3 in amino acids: CASSEQENTEAFF. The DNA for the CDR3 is TGTGCCAGCAGTGAACAGGAGAACACTGAAGCTTTCTTT.

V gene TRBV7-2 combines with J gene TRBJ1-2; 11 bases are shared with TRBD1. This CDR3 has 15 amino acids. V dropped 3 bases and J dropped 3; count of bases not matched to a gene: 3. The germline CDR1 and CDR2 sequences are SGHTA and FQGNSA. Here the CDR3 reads CASSFGTGGDYGYTF. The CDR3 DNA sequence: TGTGCCAGCAGCTTCGGGACAGGGGGGGACTATGGCTACACCTTC.

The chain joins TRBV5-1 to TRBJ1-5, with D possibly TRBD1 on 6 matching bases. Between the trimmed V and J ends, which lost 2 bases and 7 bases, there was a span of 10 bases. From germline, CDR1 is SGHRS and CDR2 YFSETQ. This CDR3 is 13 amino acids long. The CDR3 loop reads CASSFTGHQPQHF. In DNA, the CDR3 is TGCGCCAGCAGCTTTACAGGGCACCAGCCCCAGCATTTT.

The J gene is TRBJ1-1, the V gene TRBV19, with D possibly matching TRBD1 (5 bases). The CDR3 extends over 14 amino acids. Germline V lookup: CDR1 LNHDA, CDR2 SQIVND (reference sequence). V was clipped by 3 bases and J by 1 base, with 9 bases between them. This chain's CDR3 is CASSMGGTNTEAFF. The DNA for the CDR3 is TGTGCCAGTAGTATGGGGGGAACGAACACTGAAGCTTTCTTT.

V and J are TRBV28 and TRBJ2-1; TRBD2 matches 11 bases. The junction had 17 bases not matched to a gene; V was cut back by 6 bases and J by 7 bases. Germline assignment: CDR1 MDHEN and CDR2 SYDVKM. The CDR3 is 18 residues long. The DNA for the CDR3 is TGTGCCAGCAGAGCCCACGTCCTAGCGGGAGGACAGGGGAATGAGCAGTTCTTC. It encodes CASRAHVLAGGQGNEQFF.

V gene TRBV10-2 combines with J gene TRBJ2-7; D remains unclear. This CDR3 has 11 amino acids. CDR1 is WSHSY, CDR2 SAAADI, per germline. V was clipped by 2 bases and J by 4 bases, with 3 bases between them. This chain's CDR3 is CASSEPYEQYF. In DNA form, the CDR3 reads TGCGCCAGCAGTGAGCCGTACGAGCAGTACTTC.

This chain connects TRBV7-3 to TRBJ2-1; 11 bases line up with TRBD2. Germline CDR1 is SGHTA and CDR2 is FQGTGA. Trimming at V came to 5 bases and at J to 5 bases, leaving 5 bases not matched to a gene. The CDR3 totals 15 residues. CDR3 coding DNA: TGTGCCAGCAGCAAATCTAGCGGGAGGAACAATGAGCAGTTCTTC. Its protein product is CASSKSSGRNNEQFF. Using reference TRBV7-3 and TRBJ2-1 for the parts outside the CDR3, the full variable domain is GAGVSQTPSNKVTEKGKYVELRCDPISGHTALYWYRQSLGQGPEFLIYFQGTGAADDSGLPNDRFFAVRPEGSVSTLKIQRTERGDSAVYLCASSKSSGRNNEQFFGPGTRLTVL.

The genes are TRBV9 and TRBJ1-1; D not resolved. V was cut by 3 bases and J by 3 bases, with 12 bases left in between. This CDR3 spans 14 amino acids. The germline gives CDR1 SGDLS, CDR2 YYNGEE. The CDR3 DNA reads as TGTGCCAGCAGCGGCGGAGGGCCGGACACTGAAGCTTTCTTT. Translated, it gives CASSGGGPDTEAFF.

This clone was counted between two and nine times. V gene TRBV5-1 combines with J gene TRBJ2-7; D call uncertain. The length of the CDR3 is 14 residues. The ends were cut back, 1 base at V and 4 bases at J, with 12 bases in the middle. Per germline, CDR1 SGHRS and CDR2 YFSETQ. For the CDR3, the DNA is TGCGCCAGCAGCTTGCGGTGGAACCATTACGAGCAGTACTTC. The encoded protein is CASSLRWNHYEQYF. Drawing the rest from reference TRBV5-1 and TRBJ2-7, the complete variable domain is KAGVTQTPRYLIKTRGQQVTLSCSPISGHRSVSWYQQTPGQGLQFLFEYFSETQRNKGNFPGRFSGRQFSNSRSEMNVSTLELGDSALYLCASSLRWNHYEQYFGPGTRLTVT.